The 19 T cell receptor beta chains below were found in one sample sequenced in a study of blood T cell repertoires in COVID-19. This table comes from immunoSEQ multiplex PCR, and its TCRdb copy is limited to in-frame clones, with some not included. The data show 150,000 to 250,000 clones, around 90% seen once. The sample taken for sequencing was PBMCs or T cells enriched from blood (not recorded which). The receptors originated from a woman aged 25 to 39 who had recovered from COVID-19.

This chain links TRBV28 with TRBJ1-4; D might be TRBD1 (5 bases). Per germline, CDR1 MDHEN and CDR2 SYDVKM. Between the trimmed V and J ends, which lost 8 bases and 5 bases, there was a span of 9 bases. CDR3 length equals 12 residues. The CDR3 spells CASRGLNEKLFF. In DNA form, the CDR3 reads TGTGCCAGCCGGGGACTCAATGAAAAACTGTTTTTT.

The J gene is TRBJ2-4, the V gene TRBV19; perhaps TRBD2 as D (5 bases). Germline-derived CDR1 and CDR2 are LNHDA and SQIVND (reference sequence). This CDR3 spans 15 amino acids. Trimming stripped 5 bases from V and 0 bases from J, with 11 bases between. The CDR3 sequence: CASSGGKEAKNIQYF. In DNA form, the CDR3 reads TGTGCCAGTAGTGGAGGCAAAGAAGCCAAAAACATTCAGTACTTC.

The chain uses TRBV9 and TRBJ2-5, with a weak D call TRBD1 (6 bases). Germline CDR1 and CDR2: SGDLS and YYNGEE. Trimming took 0 bases from V and 5 from J, leaving 14 bases between them. The CDR3 extends over 15 amino acids. The CDR3 region is CASSVGGHMGETQYF. CDR3 DNA sequence: TGTGCCAGCAGCGTAGGGGGACACATGGGGGAGACCCAGTACTTC. The entire variable domain, with the rest obtained from reference TRBV9 and TRBJ2-5, is as follows: DSGVTQTPKHLITATGQRVTLRCSPRSGDLSVYWYQQSLDQGLQFLIQYYNGEERAKGNILERFSAQQFPDLHSELNLSSLELGDSALYFCASSVGGHMGETQYFGPGTRLLVL.

This chain uses TRBV4-2 with TRBJ1-2, with 8 bases lining up with TRBD1. Germline V lookup: CDR1 LGHNA, CDR2 YNFKEQ. V lost 4 bases to trimming and J lost 8 bases; unmatched junction nucleotides: 9. The CDR3 contains 14 residues. The CDR3 loop reads CASSPRTGRIGYTF. CDR3 DNA sequence: TGTGCCAGCAGCCCTAGGACAGGGCGCATCGGCTACACCTTC.

J is TRBJ2-3 and V is TRBV2; 10 bases line up with TRBD2. This CDR3 region has 17 residues. Trimming at V came to 3 bases and at J to 2 bases, leaving 8 bases not matched to a gene. Germline V CDR1 and CDR2: SNHLY, FYNNEI. In DNA, the CDR3 is TGTGCCAGCAGTGACGGAGGGACTAGCGCCTTCACAGATACGCAGTATTTT. It encodes CASSDGGTSAFTDTQYF.

The rearrangement links TRBV5-1 to TRBJ1-1; 7 nucleotides agree with TRBD1. Germline CDR1 SGHRS, CDR2 YFSETQ. The CDR3 contains 14 residues. Trimming removed 4 bases from V and 2 bases from J; junction bases left unmatched: 5. CDR3 in DNA: TGCGCCAGCAGCCTAAGGACAGGCAACACTGAAGCTTTCTTT. Residues: CASSLRTGNTEAFF.

The chain links TRBV12-3 or TRBV12-4 to TRBJ1-2; D is undetermined. This CDR3 comprises 11 residues. Trimming shortened V by 6 bases and J by 4 bases, and 6 bases separated the two germline ends. CDR3 sequence (DNA): TGTGCCAGCAGCACACGCTATGGCTACACCTTC. Protein product: CASSTRYGYTF.

The chain recombines TRBV5-1 with TRBJ1-6, with a tentative D call TRBD1 (6 bases). The V end was cut by 4 bases, the J end by 8 bases, with 19 bases between. CDR3 length equals 16 residues. Germline loops: CDR1 SGHRS, CDR2 YFSETQ. CDR3 coding DNA: TGCGCCAGCAGCATAGGGGGAGCGGAAAATCATTCACCCCTCCACTTT. Translated, it gives CASSIGGAENHSPLHF. Supplemented by reference TRBV5-1 and TRBJ1-6, the full variable domain reads KAGVTQTPRYLIKTRGQQVTLSCSPISGHRSVSWYQQTPGQGLQFLFEYFSETQRNKGNFPGRFSGRQFSNSRSEMNVSTLELGDSALYLCASSIGGAENHSPLHFGNGTRLTVT.

The J gene is TRBJ2-7, the V gene TRBV13, with 9 bases fitting TRBD1. Trimming at V came to 5 bases and at J to 1 base, leaving 6 bases not matched to a gene. The CDR3 loop spans 15 amino acids. Germline CDR1 reads PRHDT; CDR2 reads FYEKMQ (reference sequence). The DNA for the CDR3 is TGTGCCAGCAGCCCCCTACAGGGGGCTTCCTACGAGCAGTACTTC. Protein product: CASSPLQGASYEQYF.

J is TRBJ1-2 and V is TRBV6-5; 9 positions match TRBD1. The V segment lost 6 bases and the J segment 8 bases; nucleotides outside the gene matches: 13. This CDR3 spans 15 amino acids. CDR1 is MNHEY, CDR2 SVGAGI, per germline. The DNA for the CDR3 is TGTGCCAGCAGCAAGACCGGGACAGGGATCGACGGCTACACCTTC. Its protein is CASSKTGTGIDGYTF.

This sequence joins TRBV6-2 or TRBV6-3 and TRBJ2-7; D gene unclear. The CDR3 is 15 residues long. Germline lookup yields CDR1 MNHEY and CDR2 SVGEGT. The ends were cut back, 6 bases at V and 2 bases at J, with 17 bases in the middle. CDR3 in DNA: TGTGCCAGCAGCCCCTCCAGGCAGAGACCCTACGAGCAGTACTTC. Its protein is CASSPSRQRPYEQYF.

This chain connects TRBV9 to TRBJ2-5, with a possible D match to TRBD1 (6 bases). This CDR3 is built from 14 residues. V was clipped by 2 bases and J by 2 bases, with 10 bases between them. Germline V lookup: CDR1 SGDLS, CDR2 YYNGEE. The DNA of the CDR3 is TGTGCCAGCAGCGTTGGGACATATCAAGAGACCCAGTACTTC. Translated, it gives CASSVGTYQETQYF.

The chain is built from TRBV7-2 and TRBJ1-3; weak D call: TRBD1 (6 bases). The CDR3 spans 17 residues. V was trimmed by 1 base and J by 0 bases, leaving 13 bases between them. From germline, CDR1 is SGHTA and CDR2 FQGNSA. The CDR3 spells CASSLEGDGYSGNTIYF. As DNA, the CDR3 is TGTGCCAGCAGCTTAGAGGGGGACGGATACTCTGGAAACACCATATATTTT.

This chain joins TRBV2 and TRBJ1-1, with TRBD1 identical over 9 bases. CDR1 is SNHLY, CDR2 FYNNEI, per germline. Trimming took 6 bases from V and 7 from J; bases not matched to a gene: 6. CDR3 size: 13 residues. DNA for the CDR3: TGTGCCAGCAGCGCTGACAGGGGGTATGAAGCTTTCTTT. This translates into CASSADRGYEAFF.

This clone was observed once. The chain has TRBV4-1 and TRBJ1-2, with 11 nucleotides matching TRBD1. Germline CDR1 is MGHRA and CDR2 is YSYEKL. V shed 6 bases and J 4 bases; nucleotides not matched to a gene: 10. The CDR3 totals 16 residues. CDR3 DNA sequence: TGCGCCAGCAGTTCCGGACAGGGGGCGCGGGGCTATGGCTACACCTTC. This translates into CASSSGQGARGYGYTF.

The chain joins TRBV27 to TRBJ2-7, with D possibly TRBD1 on 5 matching bases. CDR1 is MNHEY, CDR2 SMNVEV, per germline (reference sequence). The CDR3 runs to 14 residues. Trimming took off 3 bases at V and 5 bases at J, with 14 bases between the two ends. CDR3 residues: CASSLGRATDEQYF. CDR3 nucleotides: TGTGCCAGCAGTTTGGGCAGGGCGACGGACGAGCAGTACTTC.

This clone was seen more than once but under ten times. The chain recombines TRBV9 with TRBJ1-2; D is unclear. CDR1 and CDR2 (germline): SGDLS, YYNGEE. V was cut by 5 bases and J by 4 bases, with 9 bases left in between. The CDR3 is made up of 12 amino acids. The CDR3 protein is CASSLEGYGYTF. In DNA form, the CDR3 reads TGTGCCAGCAGTCTAGAGGGCTATGGCTACACCTTC.

The rearrangement joins TRBV18 to TRBJ2-2; 7 nucleotides agree with TRBD1. V gave up 6 bases and J gave up 1 base; unmatched junction bases: 8. The germline CDR1 and CDR2 sequences are KGHSH and LQKENI. CDR3 length equals 16 residues. This chain's CDR3 is CASSQRRTGNTGELFF. The CDR3, as DNA: TGTGCCAGCTCCCAGAGGAGGACAGGGAACACCGGGGAGCTGTTTTTT. Supplemented by reference TRBV18 and TRBJ2-2, the full variable domain reads NAGVMQNPRHLVRRRGQEARLRCSPMKGHSHVYWYRQLPEEGLKFMVYLQKENIIDESGMPKERFSAEFPKEGPSILRIQQVVRGDSAAYFCASSQRRTGNTGELFFGEGSRLTVL.

The chain employs TRBV28 and TRBJ1-1, with D possibly TRBD1 on 5 matching bases. This CDR3 contains 14 residues. Germline CDR1 and CDR2: MDHEN and SYDVKM. V dropped 8 bases and J dropped 4 bases, with 17 bases sitting between them. The CDR3 sequence: CASYPERRGTEAFF. The DNA of the CDR3 is TGTGCCAGCTATCCCGAGAGGAGGGGCACTGAAGCTTTCTTT.